This entry features one T cell receptor (beta chain) sequence. How the authors handled the data: For nucleated cells, counts were estimated from reference gene primer amplification. Assay: immunoSEQ multiplex PCR; the TCRdb copy retains only in-frame clones and omits some. V, J and clone size were drawn from that table, and D and trimming were deduced from the DNA. The profile shows about 330,000 clones, around 87% of them singletons. Clinical histories supplied by participants themselves formed the basis of cohort assignment. The source of the sample is a study of blood T cell repertoires in COVID-19. Whole-study context: Sources were T cells, B-cell-depleted T cells, or PBMCs; the material itself was cDNA or gDNA.

Material for sequencing was PBMCs or T cells enriched from blood (not recorded which). This TCR was recovered from a woman aged 25 to 45 who had recovered from COVID-19.

CDR3: CASSLAVNTEAFF. The CDR3, as DNA: TGTGCCAGCAGTTTGGCGGTGAACACTGAAGCTTTCTTT. This rearrangement joins TRBV28 to TRBJ1-1; D is unclear. Trimming removed 3 bases from V and 0 bases from J, with 5 bases in between. CDR3 length: 13 amino acids. CDR1 and CDR2 (germline): MDHEN, SYDVKM.